These T cell receptor beta chains were read from a single sample in a study of Graves' ophthalmopathy and Graves' hyperthyroidism. TCRdb passed the multiplex PCR reads through MiXCR, listing each CDR3 protein once. The data contain roughly 700,000 distinct CDR3 sequences, 40% of them singletons. Sequencing used peripheral blood. These receptors came from an adult man with Graves' ophthalmopathy. Each CDR3 is given with its conserved first and last residue. The D gene is left open where the match is weak. Expanded clones get a size class; other rows say once, few or many, or leave the size out.

CDR3 length | D gene | J gene | clone size | V gene | CDR3 DNA | CDR3 protein
13 | . | TRBJ2-3 | . | TRBV15 | TGTGCCACCAGCAGCACCACACTAGATACGCAGTATTTT | CATSSTTLDTQYF
17 | . | TRBJ2-6 | many | TRBV7-3 | TGTGCCAGCAGCTTATGGTCTTATGGCTCTGGGGCCAACGTCCTGACTTTC | CASSLWSYGSGANVLTF
12 | . | TRBJ1-2 | . | TRBV19 | TGTGCCAGTGGTATCCAGGGGTCTGGCTACACCTTC | CASGIQGSGYTF
16 | TRBD1 | TRBJ2-5 | . | TRBV4-1 | TGCGCCAGCAGCCAAGACCTGGGACAGGGTTTTGAGACCCAGTACTTC | CASSQDLGQGFETQYF
11 | . | TRBJ1-2 | . | TRBV10-3 | TGTGCCATCAGTGAGAGGGGCGCGTTCACCTTC | CAISERGAFTF
16 | . | TRBJ2-2 | . | TRBV11-2 | TGTGCCAGCAGCTTCCTACAGGGAGGGGACACCGGGGAGCTGTTTTTT | CASSFLQGGDTGELFF
14 | . | TRBJ1-2 | once | TRBV28 | TGTGCCAGCAGTTTACTAGGACAGTACTATGGCTACACCTTC | CASSLLGQYYGYTF
12 | . | TRBJ2-7 | . | TRBV7-7 | TGTGCTAGAGGGTCCGGGGAATACGAGCAGTACTTC | CARGSGEYEQYF
13 | . | TRBJ1-6 | . | TRBV9 | TGTGCCAGCTCACCACGGGATAATTCACCCCTCCACTTT | CASSPRDNSPLHF
16 | . | TRBJ1-5 | . | TRBV7-9 | TGCGCCAGCAGCCCTGGACGGCCGTATAGCAATCAGCCCCAGCATTTT | CASSPGRPYSNQPQHF
16 | TRBD2 | TRBJ2-3 | . | TRBV9 | TGTGCCAGCAGCGATGGACTAGCGGGAGGGAGGGGTACGCAGTATTTT | CASSDGLAGGRGTQYF
15 | TRBD2 | TRBJ2-7 | many | TRBV29-1 | TGCAGCGCCAAAGGGACTAGCGGGAGTCGGTACGAGCAGTACTTC | CSAKGTSGSRYEQYF
13 | . | TRBJ1-2 | . | TRBV15 | TGTGCCACCAGCAGAGGGACCGAAAATGGCTACACCTTC | CATSRGTENGYTF
12 | TRBD1 | TRBJ1-1 | few | TRBV12-3/TRBV12-4 | TGTGCCAGCGGGGACAGGGGGCCTGAAGCTTTCTTT | CASGDRGPEAFF
11 | TRBD1 | TRBJ1-2 | . | TRBV29-1 | TGCAGCCAAGTACAGGGGGCTGGCTACACCTTC | CSQVQGAGYTF
18 | TRBD2 | TRBJ2-7 | . | TRBV7-6 | TGTGCCAGCAGCGGGGCGCCCAGGGGGACTAGCGGCCTCTACGAGCAGTACTTC | CASSGAPRGTSGLYEQYF
15 | . | TRBJ1-6 | many | TRBV2 | TGTGCCAGCAGTGAAACGGGGAGGAATAATTCACCCCTCCACTTT | CASSETGRNNSPLHF
15 | TRBD1 | TRBJ2-5 | . | TRBV10-3 | TGTGCCATCAGTGAGTTTTCAGGGGGCCGAGAGACCCAGTACTTC | CAISEFSGGRETQYF
14 | . | TRBJ2-7 | . | TRBV12-3/TRBV12-4 | TGTGCCAGCAGCTCTTACCGGGACACGTACGAGCAGTACTTC | CASSSYRDTYEQYF
23 | TRBD2 | TRBJ2-2 | . | TRBV7-7 | TGTGCCAGCAGCCACACCGGACTAGCGGGAGGCCTCGCCCCAGTAGGTAGTGCCGGGGAGCTGTTTTTT | CASSHTGLAGGLAPVGSAGELFF
14 | TRBD1 | TRBJ1-4 | few | TRBV20-1 | TGCAGTGCGGAGAATCAGGGGGGTGATGAAAAACTGTTTTTT | CSAENQGGDEKLFF
14 | TRBD1 | TRBJ1-2 | many | TRBV7-9 | TGTGCCAGCAGCACGCCGGACAGGGACTATGGCTACACCTTC | CASSTPDRDYGYTF
15 | TRBD1 | TRBJ1-1 | many | TRBV10-3 | TGTGCCATCTCCCCGACAGGGGCCCTGAACACTGAAGCTTTCTTT | CAISPTGALNTEAFF
17 | TRBD1 | TRBJ1-5 | few | TRBV20-1 | TGCAGTGCTAACGACAGGGGGGACGTTTGGAGCAATCAGCCCCAGCATTTT | CSANDRGDVWSNQPQHF
16 | TRBD2 | TRBJ2-2 | . | TRBV7-9 | TGTGCCAGCAGCAAACTAGCGGGAGGTCCCACCGGGGAGCTGTTTTTT | CASSKLAGGPTGELFF
15 | TRBD2 | TRBJ2-2 | few | TRBV20-1 | TGCAGTGCTCGGCCCCTAGCGGGAGTCGTCGGGGAGCTGTTTTTT | CSARPLAGVVGELFF
14 | . | TRBJ2-5 | . | TRBV7-9 | TGTGCCAGCAGCCACGTAGACGGACAAGAGACCCAGTACTTC | CASSHVDGQETQYF
14 | . | TRBJ2-2 | . | TRBV25-1 | TGTGCCAGCAGTTTCCGGGAGAGGGCCGGGGAGCTGTTTTTT | CASSFRERAGELFF
16 | TRBD2 | TRBJ2-5 | . | TRBV4-1 | TGCGCCAGCAGCCAAGCGCCAGCGGGGTTCCAAGAGACCCAGTACTTC | CASSQAPAGFQETQYF
15 | . | TRBJ1-4 | . | TRBV10-3 | TGTGCCAGCAGTGAATATGGGGGCGCGGATGAAAAACTGTTTTTT | CASSEYGGADEKLFF
14 | . | TRBJ2-7 | . | TRBV7-9 | TGCGCCAGCAGCCATTCCTCAGGGCAAAACGAGCAGTACTTC | CASSHSSGQNEQYF
17 | TRBD2 | TRBJ2-7 | . | TRBV10-3 | TGTGCCTCGACCGCCAGCAGCAGCGGGGGACTAAGCGCCGAGCAGTACTTC | CASTASSSGGLSAEQYF
14 | TRBD2 | TRBJ2-7 | many | TRBV29-1 | TGCAGCGTTACCGGGACTAGCGGGAGGTACGAGCAGTACTTC | CSVTGTSGRYEQYF
15 | TRBD1 | TRBJ1-1 | . | TRBV15 | TGTGCCACCAGCGGCGGGACAGGGTCGTACACTGAAGCTTTCTTT | CATSGGTGSYTEAFF
15 | TRBD1 | TRBJ1-6 | . | TRBV20-1 | TGCAGTGCTAGAGATCGACAGGGCGGTAATTCACCCCTCCACTTT | CSARDRQGGNSPLHF
14 | . | TRBJ1-3 | . | TRBV6-4 | TGTGCCAGCGCTGGATTCGGGGCTGGAAACACCATATATTTT | CASAGFGAGNTIYF
12 | . | TRBJ2-7 | . | TRBV29-1 | TGCAGCGGGTATGGGGCAGGGGACGAGCAGTACTTC | CSGYGAGDEQYF
16 | TRBD2 | TRBJ2-5 | . | TRBV7-7 | TGTGCTAGCAGCTTGTCTAGCGGGAAGTACCAAGAGACCCAGTACTTC | CASSLSSGKYQETQYF
14 | . | TRBJ2-7 | . | TRBV24-1 | TGTGCCAGCAGTCTACCGGGACTTGGCTACGAGCAGTACTTC | CASSLPGLGYEQYF
15 | TRBD1 | TRBJ1-1 | . | TRBV7-6 | TGTGCCAGCAGCCCCGCCGGGACAGGGAGCACTGAAGCTTTCTTT | CASSPAGTGSTEAFF
15 | TRBD2 | TRBJ2-5 | many | TRBV10-3 | TGTGCCATCAGGAATAGCGGGGAGTACCAAGAGACCCAGTACTTC | CAIRNSGEYQETQYF
14 | . | TRBJ2-5 | many | TRBV6-5 | TGTGCCAGCAGTCAAGGGCCAGGGAAAGAGACCCAGTACTTC | CASSQGPGKETQYF
14 | . | TRBJ1-2 | many | TRBV7-9 | TGTGCCAGCAGCAAATCGGGGCATAACTATGGCTACACCTTC | CASSKSGHNYGYTF
15 | TRBD2 | TRBJ2-7 | . | TRBV6-2/TRBV6-3 | TGTGCCAGCAGTTACCCGGGGGGGGGTGACTACGAGCAGTACTTC | CASSYPGGGDYEQYF
16 | . | TRBJ2-7 | many | TRBV2 | TGTGCCAGCAGTGGAGCAGGAGGGGGGGATTCCTACGAGCAGTACTTC | CASSGAGGGDSYEQYF
13 | . | TRBJ2-5 | many | TRBV6-1 | TGTGCCAGCAGCGTAGGCAGGGAAGAGACCCAGTACTTC | CASSVGREETQYF
16 | TRBD2 | TRBJ2-5 | few | TRBV2 | TGTGCCAGCAGGAGGACTAGCGGGGGGTCCCAAGAGACCCAGTACTTC | CASRRTSGGSQETQYF
16 | . | TRBJ1-3 | few | TRBV6-5 | TGTGCCAGCAGTTACTTAGGGACGCCCTCTGGAAACACCATATATTTT | CASSYLGTPSGNTIYF
13 | . | TRBJ2-2 | few | TRBV7-9 | TGTGCCAGCACGACCGGGAACACCGGGGAGCTGTTTTTT | CASTTGNTGELFF
15 | . | TRBJ2-2 | . | TRBV25-1 | TGTGCCAGCAGTGCTAGGGGGACGAACACCGGGGAGCTGTTTTTT | CASSARGTNTGELFF
11 | . | TRBJ2-5 | . | TRBV10-3 | TGTGCCATCAGTCAGACGGAGACCCAGTACTTC | CAISQTETQYF
16 | TRBD1 | TRBJ1-2 | few | TRBV7-9 | TGTGCCAGCAGCTTCGAGCCGGACAGGTACCTCTATGGCTACACCTTC | CASSFEPDRYLYGYTF
15 | . | TRBJ2-7 | . | TRBV5-6 | TGTGCCAGCAGCCGGGCGGGCCAGGGTTCGGGGGAGCAGTACTTC | CASSRAGQGSGEQYF
14 | TRBD2 | TRBJ2-2 | . | TRBV20-1 | TGCAGTGCTACACCTACGGGACTACACGGGGAGCTGTTTTTT | CSATPTGLHGELFF
15 | . | TRBJ2-7 | . | TRBV10-3 | TGTGCCAGCAGTTACCTACAGGCCTTTTCCTACGAGCAGTACTTC | CASSYLQAFSYEQYF
16 | . | TRBJ2-6 | few | TRBV11-2 | TGTGCCAGCAGCTTAGGGGTCGTGGAAGGGGCCAACGTCCTGACTTTC | CASSLGVVEGANVLTF
14 | TRBD2 | TRBJ2-5 | . | TRBV6-6 | TGTGCCAGCAGGACGGGACTAGCGGGAGAGACCCAGTACTTC | CASRTGLAGETQYF
16 | . | TRBJ1-1 | . | TRBV7-9 | TGTGCCAGCAGCTTAGTAGGCCCCGTTAGCGGCACTGAAGCTTTCTTT | CASSLVGPVSGTEAFF
14 | TRBD1 | TRBJ1-2 | . | TRBV10-3 | TGTGCCAGCAGGCAGGGACAGGGTATCTATGGCTACACCTTC | CASRQGQGIYGYTF
14 | . | TRBJ2-5 | many | TRBV10-3 | TGTGCCATCAGTGAGTTGTCAACTAGGGAGACCCAGTACTTC | CAISELSTRETQYF